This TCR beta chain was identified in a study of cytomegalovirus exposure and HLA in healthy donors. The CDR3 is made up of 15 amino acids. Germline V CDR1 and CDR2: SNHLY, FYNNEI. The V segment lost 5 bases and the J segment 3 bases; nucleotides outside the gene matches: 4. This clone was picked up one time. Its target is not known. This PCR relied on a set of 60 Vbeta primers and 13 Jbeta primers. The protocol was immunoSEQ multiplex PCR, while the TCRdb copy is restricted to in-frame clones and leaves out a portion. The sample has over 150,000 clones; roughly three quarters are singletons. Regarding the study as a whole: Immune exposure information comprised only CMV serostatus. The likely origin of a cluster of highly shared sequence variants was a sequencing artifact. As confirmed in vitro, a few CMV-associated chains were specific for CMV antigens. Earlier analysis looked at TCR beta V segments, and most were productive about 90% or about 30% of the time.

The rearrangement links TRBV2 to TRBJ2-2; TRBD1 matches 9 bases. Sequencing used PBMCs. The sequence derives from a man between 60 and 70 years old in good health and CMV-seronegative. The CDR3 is CASSLDRGDTGELFF. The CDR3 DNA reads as TGTGCCAGCAGTCTTGACAGGGGGGACACCGGGGAGCTGTTTTTT.